This TCR beta chain was captured by sequencing in a study of blood T cell repertoires in COVID-19. CDR3 length: 14 amino acids. CDR1 is MGHRA, CDR2 YSYEKL, per germline. V lost 0 bases and J lost 5, with 7 bases in between. Clones were sequenced by immunoSEQ multiplex PCR, and TCRdb holds only the in-frame ones, with some missing. This table holds tens of thousands of clones, around 90% found once. Sequenced input: peripheral blood. This clonotype was sampled from a man in his 60s with acute or convalescent COVID-19. The chain couples TRBV4-1 to TRBJ2-2; no reliable D call. The CDR3 spells CASSQDPLTGELFF. CDR3 DNA: TGCGCCAGCAGCCAAGATCCCCTGACCGGGGAGCTGTTTTTT.